This T cell receptor (beta chain) was recorded in a study of blood T cells in healthy people across ages. The study, taken as a whole, reports: While age rose, TCR beta diversity per million T cells dropped in a roughly linear way.

PCR was performed a second time for about 7 to 12 cycles using a sample-barcoded 5' primer and a J-beta primer mix. Via MiXCR, TCRdb re-called the 5' RACE reads, giving one row per CDR3 protein. Of 800,000 to 950,000 distinct CDR3 sequences in the sample, roughly 28% were seen once. On this clonotype itself: The antigen remains unidentified.

A further study also used this sample, focusing on T cells of mothers and their children.

The specimen sequenced was blood. The sequence derives from a woman aged 35 to 49 in good health.

The CDR3 coding sequence is TGTGCCTGGACAGGGACAGGGGGCGGAGGGCCCCTCCACTTT. Translating gives CAWTGTGGGGPLHF. The chain couples TRBV30 to TRBJ1-6, with 12 bases lining up with TRBD1. This CDR3 has 14 amino acids. Germline values: CDR1 GTSNPN, CDR2 SVGIG (reference sequence). J was trimmed by 13 bases and V by 4 bases; bases with no gene match: 8.